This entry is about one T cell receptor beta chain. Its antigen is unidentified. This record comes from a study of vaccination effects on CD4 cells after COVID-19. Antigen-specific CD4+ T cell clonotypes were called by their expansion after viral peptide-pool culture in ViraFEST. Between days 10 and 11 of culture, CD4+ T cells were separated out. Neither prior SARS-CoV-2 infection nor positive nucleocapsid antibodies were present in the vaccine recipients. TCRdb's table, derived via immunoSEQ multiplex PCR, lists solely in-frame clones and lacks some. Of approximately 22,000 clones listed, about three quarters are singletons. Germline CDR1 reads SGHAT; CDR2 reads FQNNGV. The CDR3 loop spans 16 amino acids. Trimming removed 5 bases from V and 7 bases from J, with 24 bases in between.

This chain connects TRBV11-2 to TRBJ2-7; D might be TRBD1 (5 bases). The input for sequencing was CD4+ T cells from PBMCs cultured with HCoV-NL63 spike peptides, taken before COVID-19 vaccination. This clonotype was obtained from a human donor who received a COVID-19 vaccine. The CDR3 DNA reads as TGTGCCAGCAGCCCCAATCCAAATACGAACTCAGGGGAGCAGTACTTC. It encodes CASSPNPNTNSGEQYF.